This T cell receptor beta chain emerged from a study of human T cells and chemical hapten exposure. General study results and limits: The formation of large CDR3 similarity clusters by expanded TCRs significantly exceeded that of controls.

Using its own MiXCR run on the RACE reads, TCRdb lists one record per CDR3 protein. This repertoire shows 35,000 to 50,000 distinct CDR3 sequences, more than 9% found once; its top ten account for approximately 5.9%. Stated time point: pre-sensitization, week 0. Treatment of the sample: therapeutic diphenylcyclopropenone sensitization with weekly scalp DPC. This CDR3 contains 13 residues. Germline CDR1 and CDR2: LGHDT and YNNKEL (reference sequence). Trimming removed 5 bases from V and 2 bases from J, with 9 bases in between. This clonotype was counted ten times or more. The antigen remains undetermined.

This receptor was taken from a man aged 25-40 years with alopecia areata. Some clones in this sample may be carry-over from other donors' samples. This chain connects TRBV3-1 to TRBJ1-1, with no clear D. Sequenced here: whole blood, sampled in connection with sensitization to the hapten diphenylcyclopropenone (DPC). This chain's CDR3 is CASSGYSNTEAFF. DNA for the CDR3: TGTGCCAGCAGCGGATACAGTAACACTGAAGCTTTCTTT. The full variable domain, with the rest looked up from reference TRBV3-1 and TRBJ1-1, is DTAVSQTPKYLVTQMGNDKSIKCEQNLGHDTMYWYKQDSKKFLKIMFSYNNKELIINETVPNRFSPKSPDKAHLNLHINSLELGDSAVYFCASSGYSNTEAFFGQGTRLTVV.